These 14 T cell receptor beta chains were all obtained from the same sample, sequenced in a study of graft-versus-host responses after intestinal transplantation. Some clones are missing from TCRdb's copy, which holds only in-frame ones; the method was immunoSEQ multiplex PCR. The table lists approximately 49,000 clones, 95% of them singletons. For these TCRs, the target antigens are not known. The sample consisted of unstimulated CD8+ T cells sorted from spleen or lymph node cells, taken before transplant. These receptors were obtained from a human donor who was the organ donor for an intestinal transplant.

The chain recombines TRBV27 with TRBJ2-4, with TRBD1 identical over 8 bases. The CDR3 is 15 amino acids. CDR1 and CDR2 (germline): MNHEY, SMNVEV (reference sequence). The ends lost 5 bases at V and 5 bases at J; junction bases unmatched: 8. The CDR3 here is CASSPGTGPQNIQYF. CDR3 bases: TGTGCCAGCAGTCCGGGGACAGGCCCGCAAAACATTCAGTACTTC.

The V call is TRBV13, the J call TRBJ2-5; a possible D gene is TRBD2 (5 bases). V was cut by 0 bases and J by 7 bases, with 6 bases left in between. Per the germline V gene, CDR1 is PRHDT and CDR2 is FYEKMQ (reference sequence). This CDR3 comprises 12 residues. CDR3 in amino acids: CASSLGRGTQYF. The CDR3 DNA is TGTGCCAGCAGCTTAGGACGGGGGACCCAGTACTTC.

This clone was counted a few times. The genes are TRBV13 and TRBJ2-1; TRBD1 aligns across 9 bases. With V trimmed by 5 bases and J by 8 bases, 10 bases remained unmatched. This CDR3 spans 15 amino acids. From germline, CDR1 is PRHDT and CDR2 FYEKMQ (reference sequence). The CDR3 protein is CASSTPGQGEDEQFF. CDR3 DNA sequence: TGTGCCAGCAGCACTCCGGGACAGGGAGAAGATGAGCAGTTCTTC.

This clone was seen once. This rearrangement joins TRBV19 to TRBJ2-1, with D perhaps matching TRBD1 (5 bases). V shed 2 bases and J shed 6 bases, with 8 bases lying between them. The CDR3 has 13 residues. The germline V gene encodes CDR1 LNHDA and CDR2 SQIVND (reference sequence). CDR3 loop: CASSIMGLNEQFF. The CDR3, as DNA: TGTGCCAGTAGTATAATGGGGCTCAATGAGCAGTTCTTC. Variable domain in full (rest from reference TRBV19 and TRBJ2-1): DGGITQSPKYLFRKEGQNVTLSCEQNLNHDAMYWYRQDPGQGLRLIYYSQIVNDFQKGDIAEGYSVSREKKESFPLTVTSAQKNPTAFYLCASSIMGLNEQFFGPGTRLTVL.

The DNA for the CDR3 is TGTGCCAGCAGCGTAGAGGGCGGGGGGTACACAGATACGCAGTATTTT. It is translated as CASSVEGGGYTDTQYF. This chain links TRBV9 with TRBJ2-3; 8 bases are shared with TRBD2. This CDR3 is built from 16 residues. CDR1 is SGDLS, CDR2 YYNGEE, per germline. With 0 bases clipped from V and 2 bases from J, the junction kept 5 bases outside the gene matches.

This clone occurred once. V and J are TRBV2 and TRBJ1-5, with unresolved D. V shed 3 bases and J shed 0 bases, with 9 bases lying between them. CDR3 size: 15 residues. CDR1 is SNHLY and CDR2 is FYNNEI in the germline V gene. The CDR3 loop reads CASSEPLDSNQPQHF. CDR3 DNA: TGTGCCAGCAGTGAGCCCCTCGATAGCAATCAGCCCCAGCATTTT.

This sequence joins TRBV19 and TRBJ1-5; perhaps TRBD1 as D (6 bases). V was pared by 5 bases and J by 1 base, with 15 bases between. The CDR3 consists of 16 residues. CDR1 LNHDA and CDR2 SQIVND come from the germline V gene (reference sequence). In DNA, the CDR3 is TGTGCCAGTAGTGGACAGCAACCCATAAGCAATCAGCCCCAGCATTTT. Translating gives CASSGQQPISNQPQHF.

CDR3 sequence reads: CASSYGGPYNEQFF. The CDR3 DNA follows: TGTGCCAGCAGTTACGGGGGACCCTACAATGAGCAGTTCTTC. This chain links TRBV6-5 with TRBJ2-1, with D perhaps assigned TRBD1 or TRBD2 (5 bases each). This CDR3 is built from 14 residues. Germline assignment: CDR1 MNHEY and CDR2 SVGAGI. Trimming shortened V by 2 bases and J by 2 bases, and 7 bases separated the two germline ends.

The chain is built from TRBV5-5 and TRBJ2-7; D perhaps matches TRBD2 (5 bases). The CDR3 runs 13 residues. CDR1 is SGHKS and CDR2 is YYEKEE in the germline V gene (reference sequence). The V and J ends lost 3 bases and 4 bases respectively, with 11 bases between them. For the CDR3, the DNA is TGTGCCAGCAGCTCGCCGGGAAAATACGAGCAGTACTTC. This encodes CASSSPGKYEQYF.

V is TRBV30 and J is TRBJ1-6, with D perhaps matching TRBD1 (6 bases). V gave up 0 bases and J gave up 9 bases, with 15 bases separating them. Germline V gene lookup returns CDR1 GTSNPN and CDR2 SVGIG (reference sequence). This CDR3 region has 15 residues. The CDR3 spells CAWSVLARGSSPLHF. In DNA form, the CDR3 reads TGTGCCTGGAGTGTATTGGCCAGGGGAAGTTCACCCCTCCACTTT.

The rearrangement links TRBV30 to TRBJ2-7; a possible D gene is TRBD1 (6 bases). V was trimmed by 1 base and J by 0 bases, leaving 19 bases between them. Germline loops: CDR1 GTSNPN, CDR2 SVGIG (reference sequence). There are 17 residues in the CDR3. CDR3 residues: CAWSALSDSQFSYEQYF. In nucleotides, the CDR3 is TGTGCCTGGAGTGCCCTCTCGGACAGCCAATTCTCCTACGAGCAGTACTTC.

This chain uses TRBV7-3 with TRBJ2-3, with 7 bases matching TRBD2. The CDR3 contains 15 residues. Germline V gene lookup returns CDR1 SGHTA and CDR2 FQGTGA. The junction had 0 bases not matched to a gene; V was cut back by 0 bases and J by 0 bases. The CDR3 sequence is CASSLTGLSTDTQYF. The CDR3 DNA reads as TGTGCCAGCAGCTTAACGGGACTAAGCACAGATACGCAGTATTTT.

This sequence joins TRBV5-6 and TRBJ2-3; weak D call: TRBD1 (6 bases). CDR1 and CDR2 (germline): SGHDT, YYEEEE. This CDR3 is 17 amino acids long. V gave up 1 base and J gave up 1 base, with 16 bases separating them. The CDR3 sequence: CASSLRVKGVGTDTQYF. The CDR3 DNA sequence: TGTGCCAGCAGCTTGCGGGTGAAGGGGGTCGGCACAGATACGCAGTATTTT.

The chain combines TRBV7-9 with TRBJ2-7, with D maybe TRBD1 (5 bases). The length of the CDR3 is 16 residues. Germline V gene data show CDR1 as SEHNR and CDR2 as FQNEAQ (reference sequence). Trimming cost V 3 bases and J 3 bases, with 18 bases left between them. This chain's CDR3 is CASSFTDSRTNYEQYF. Here the CDR3 DNA reads TGTGCCAGCAGCTTCACAGATTCCAGGACAAACTACGAGCAGTACTTC. The whole variable domain, remainder taken from reference TRBV7-9 and TRBJ2-7, is DTGVSQNPRHKITKRGQNVTFRCDPISEHNRLYWYRQTLGQGPEFLTYFQNEAQLEKSRLLSDRFSAERPKGSFSTLEIQRTEQGDSAMYLCASSFTDSRTNYEQYFGPGTRLTVT.